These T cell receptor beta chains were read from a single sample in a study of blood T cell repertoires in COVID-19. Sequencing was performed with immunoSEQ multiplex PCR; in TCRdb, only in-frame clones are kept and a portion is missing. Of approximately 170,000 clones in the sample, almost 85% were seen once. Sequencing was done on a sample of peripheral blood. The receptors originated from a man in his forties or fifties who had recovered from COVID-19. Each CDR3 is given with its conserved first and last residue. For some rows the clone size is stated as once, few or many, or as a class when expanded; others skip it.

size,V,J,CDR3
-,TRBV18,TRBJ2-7,CASSPNQAYEQYF
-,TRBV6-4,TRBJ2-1,CASSELEGEGNEQFF
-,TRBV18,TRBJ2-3,CASSPPGGYTDTQYF
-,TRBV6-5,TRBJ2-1,CASSYHRDTTYNEQFF
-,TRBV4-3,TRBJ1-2,CASSQEGRGTDYGYTF
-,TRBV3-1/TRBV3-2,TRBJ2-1,CASSPINQVLQGNEQFF
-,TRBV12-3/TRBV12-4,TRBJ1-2,CASSTGVNYGYTF
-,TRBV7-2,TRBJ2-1,CASSLVIAIDNEQFF
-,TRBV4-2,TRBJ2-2,CASSHGRQGVAGELFF
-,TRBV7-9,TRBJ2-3,CASSRGQGADTQYF
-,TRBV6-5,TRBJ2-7,CASSSDRVGEQYF
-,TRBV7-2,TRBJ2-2,CASSSGQVLGELFF
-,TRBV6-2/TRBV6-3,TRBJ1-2,CASSPQRAFSYTF
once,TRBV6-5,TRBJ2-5,CASSYRNRGGVETQYF
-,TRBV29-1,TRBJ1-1,CSVGTRGNTEAFF
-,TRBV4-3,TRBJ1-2,CASSQAEGLGYTF
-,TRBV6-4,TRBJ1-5,CASSEMPGFDQPQHF
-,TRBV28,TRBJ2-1,CASRPREGGFSEQFF
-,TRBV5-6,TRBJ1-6,CASSLVGVNSPLHF
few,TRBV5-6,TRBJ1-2,CASSLFPGQYYGYTF
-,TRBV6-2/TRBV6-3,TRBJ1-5,CASSYHLQLNQPQHF
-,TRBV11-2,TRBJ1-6,CASSTRGRQSNNSPLHF
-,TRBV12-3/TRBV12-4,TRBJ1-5,CASSPDNWQPQHF
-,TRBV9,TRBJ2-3,CASSVAGGYTDTQYF
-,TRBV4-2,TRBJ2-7,CASSPAPGSSYEQYF
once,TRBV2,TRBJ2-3,CASSLLADTQYF
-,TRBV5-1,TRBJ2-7,CASSSGQGTTEQYF
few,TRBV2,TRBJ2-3,CASSEWGPSTDTQYF
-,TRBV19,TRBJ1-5,CASSMRAHRGRYSNQPQHF
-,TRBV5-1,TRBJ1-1,CASSQGVEAFF
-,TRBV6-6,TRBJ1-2,CASKKGTVGYGYTF
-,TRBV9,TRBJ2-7,CASSARGAGGEQYF
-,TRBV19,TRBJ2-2,CASRSGTSGITGELFF
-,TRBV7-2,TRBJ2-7,CATSEGASYEQYF
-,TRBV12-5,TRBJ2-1,CASGLVSSEQFF
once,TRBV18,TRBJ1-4,CASSLQGAATNEKLFF
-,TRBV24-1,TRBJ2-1,CATSDHGSGRDSPNEQFF
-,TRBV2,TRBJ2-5,CASSPREGHQAQYF
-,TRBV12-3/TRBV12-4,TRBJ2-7,CASSKQGARQYF
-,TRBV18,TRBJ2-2,CASSPGHFTGELFF
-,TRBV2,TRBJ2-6,CASRGEVNVLTF
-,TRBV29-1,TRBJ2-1,CSVDRGEVYNEQFF